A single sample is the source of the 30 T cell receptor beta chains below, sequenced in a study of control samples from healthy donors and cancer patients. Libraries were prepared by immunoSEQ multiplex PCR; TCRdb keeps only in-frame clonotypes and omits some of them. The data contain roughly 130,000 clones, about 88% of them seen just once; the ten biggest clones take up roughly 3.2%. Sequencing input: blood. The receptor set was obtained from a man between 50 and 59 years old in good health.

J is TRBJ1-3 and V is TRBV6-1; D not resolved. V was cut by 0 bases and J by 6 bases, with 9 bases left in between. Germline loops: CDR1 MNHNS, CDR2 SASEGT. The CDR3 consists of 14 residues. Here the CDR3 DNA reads TGTGCCAGCAGTGAAGCGCTTGGAGAAAACACCATATATTTT. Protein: CASSEALGENTIYF.

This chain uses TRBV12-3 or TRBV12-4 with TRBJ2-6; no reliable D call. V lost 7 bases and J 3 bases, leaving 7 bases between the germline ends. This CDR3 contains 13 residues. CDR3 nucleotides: TGTGCCAGCACCCCGGGTGGGGCCAACGTCCTGACTTTC. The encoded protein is CASTPGGANVLTF.

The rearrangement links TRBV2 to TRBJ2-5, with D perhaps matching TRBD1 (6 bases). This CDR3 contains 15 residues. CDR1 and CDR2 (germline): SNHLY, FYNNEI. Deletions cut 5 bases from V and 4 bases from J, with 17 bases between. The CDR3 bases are TGTGCCAGCAGTAACAGGGTAACTTTAGGAGAGACCCAGTACTTC. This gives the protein CASSNRVTLGETQYF. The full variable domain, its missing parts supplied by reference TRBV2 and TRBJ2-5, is EPEVTQTPSHQVTQMGQEVILRCVPISNHLYFYWYRQILGQKVEFLVSFYNNEISEKSEIFDDQFSVERPDGSNFTLKIRSTKLEDSAMYFCASSNRVTLGETQYFGPGTRLLVL.

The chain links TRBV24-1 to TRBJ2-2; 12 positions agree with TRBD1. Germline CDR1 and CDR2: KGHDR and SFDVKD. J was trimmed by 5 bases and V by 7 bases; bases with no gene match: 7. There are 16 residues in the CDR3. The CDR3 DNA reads TGTGCCACCAGCCGGGACAGGGGGCTTATTACCGGGGAGCTGTTTTTT. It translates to CATSRDRGLITGELFF.

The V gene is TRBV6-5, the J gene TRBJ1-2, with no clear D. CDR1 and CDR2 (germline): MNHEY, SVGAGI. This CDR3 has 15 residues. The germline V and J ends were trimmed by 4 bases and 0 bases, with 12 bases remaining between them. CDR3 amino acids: CASSFEGSTNYGYTF. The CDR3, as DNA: TGTGCCAGCAGTTTCGAGGGCAGTACTAACTATGGCTACACCTTC.

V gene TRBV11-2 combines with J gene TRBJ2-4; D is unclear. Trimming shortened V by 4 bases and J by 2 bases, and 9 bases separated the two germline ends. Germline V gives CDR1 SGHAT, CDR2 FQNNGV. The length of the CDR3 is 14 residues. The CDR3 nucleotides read TGTGCCAGCAGCTCTGCCCTAACCAAAAACATTCAGTACTTC. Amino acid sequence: CASSSALTKNIQYF.

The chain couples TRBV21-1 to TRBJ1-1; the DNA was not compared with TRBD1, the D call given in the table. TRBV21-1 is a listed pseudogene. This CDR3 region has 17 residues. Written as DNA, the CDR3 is TGTGCCAGCATGCCGCTGAGAAAGGGGGCACTGAACACTGAAGCTTTCTTT. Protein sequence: CASMPLRKGALNTEAFF.

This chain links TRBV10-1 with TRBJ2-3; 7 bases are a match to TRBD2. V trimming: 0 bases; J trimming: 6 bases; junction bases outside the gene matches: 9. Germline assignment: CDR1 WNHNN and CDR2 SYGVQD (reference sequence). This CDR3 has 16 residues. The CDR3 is CASSESGYSGGDTQYF. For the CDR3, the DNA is TGCGCCAGCAGTGAGTCTGGCTACTCCGGGGGGGATACGCAGTATTTT.

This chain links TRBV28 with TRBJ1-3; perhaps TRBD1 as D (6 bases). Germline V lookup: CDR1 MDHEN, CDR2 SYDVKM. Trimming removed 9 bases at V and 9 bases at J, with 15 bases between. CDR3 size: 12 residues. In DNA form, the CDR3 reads TGTGCCAGTAGGAGCGGACAGACCACCATATATTTT. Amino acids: CASRSGQTTIYF.

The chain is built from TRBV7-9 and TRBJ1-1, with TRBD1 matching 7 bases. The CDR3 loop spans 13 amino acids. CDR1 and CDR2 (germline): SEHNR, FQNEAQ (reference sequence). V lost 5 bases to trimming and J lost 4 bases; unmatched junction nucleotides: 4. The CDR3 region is CASSPQGSTEAFF. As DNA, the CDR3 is TGTGCCAGCAGCCCACAGGGGAGCACTGAAGCTTTCTTT.

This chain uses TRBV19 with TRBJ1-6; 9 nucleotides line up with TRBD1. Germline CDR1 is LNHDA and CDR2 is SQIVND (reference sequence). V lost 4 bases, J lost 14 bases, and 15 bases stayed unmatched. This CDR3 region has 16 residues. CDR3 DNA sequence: TGTGCCAGTAGTACCCCGAACCGACAGGGGGGTTCGGCCCTCCACTTT. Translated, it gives CASSTPNRQGGSALHF.

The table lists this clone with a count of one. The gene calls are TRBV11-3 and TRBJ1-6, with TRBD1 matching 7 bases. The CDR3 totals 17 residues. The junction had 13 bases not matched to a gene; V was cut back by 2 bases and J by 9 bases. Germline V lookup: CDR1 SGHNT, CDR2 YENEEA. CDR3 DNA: TGTGCCAGCAGCTTAAACCCCGCGACAGGGCTTTCTTCACCCCTCCACTTT. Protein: CASSLNPATGLSSPLHF.

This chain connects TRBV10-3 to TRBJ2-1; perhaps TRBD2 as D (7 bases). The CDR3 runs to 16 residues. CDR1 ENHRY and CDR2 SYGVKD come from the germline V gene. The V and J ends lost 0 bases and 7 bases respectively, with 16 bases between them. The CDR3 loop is CAISESSRGGGNEQFF. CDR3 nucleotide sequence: TGTGCCATCAGTGAGTCGAGTAGGGGGGGCGGAAATGAGCAGTTCTTC.

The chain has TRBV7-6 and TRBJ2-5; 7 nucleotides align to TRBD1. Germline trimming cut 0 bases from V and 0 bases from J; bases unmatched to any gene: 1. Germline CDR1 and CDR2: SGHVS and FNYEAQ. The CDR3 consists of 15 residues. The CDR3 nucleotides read TGTGCCAGCAGCTTAGCGGGGACAGACCAAGAGACCCAGTACTTC. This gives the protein CASSLAGTDQETQYF.

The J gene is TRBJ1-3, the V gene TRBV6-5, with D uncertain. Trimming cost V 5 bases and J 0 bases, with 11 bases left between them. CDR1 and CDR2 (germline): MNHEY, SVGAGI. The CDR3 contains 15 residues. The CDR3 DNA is TGTGCCAGCAGTCAGGACTTCCGCTCTGGAAACACCATATATTTT. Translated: CASSQDFRSGNTIYF.

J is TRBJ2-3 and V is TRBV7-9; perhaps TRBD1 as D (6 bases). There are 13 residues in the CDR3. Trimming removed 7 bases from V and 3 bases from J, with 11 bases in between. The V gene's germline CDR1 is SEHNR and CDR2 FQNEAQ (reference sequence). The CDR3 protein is CASKGGLTDTQYF. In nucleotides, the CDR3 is TGTGCCAGCAAAGGGGGATTAACAGATACGCAGTATTTT. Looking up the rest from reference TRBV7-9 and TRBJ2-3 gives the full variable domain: DTGVSQNPRHKITKRGQNVTFRCDPISEHNRLYWYRQTLGQGPEFLTYFQNEAQLEKSRLLSDRFSAERPKGSFSTLEIQRTEQGDSAMYLCASKGGLTDTQYFGPGTRLTVL.

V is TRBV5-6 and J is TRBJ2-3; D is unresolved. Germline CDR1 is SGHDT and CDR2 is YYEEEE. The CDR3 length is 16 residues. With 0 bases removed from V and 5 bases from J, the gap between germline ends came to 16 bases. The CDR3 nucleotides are TGTGCCAGCAGCTTGGTAGTAGGAACAGCAGGAGATACGCAGTATTTT. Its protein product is CASSLVVGTAGDTQYF.

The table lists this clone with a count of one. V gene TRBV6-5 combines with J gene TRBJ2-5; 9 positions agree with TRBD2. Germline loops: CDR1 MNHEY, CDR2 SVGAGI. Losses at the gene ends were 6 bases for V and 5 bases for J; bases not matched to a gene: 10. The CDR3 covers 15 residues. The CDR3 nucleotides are TGTGCCAGCAGACCCGACCTAGCGGGGTTTGAGACCCAGTACTTC. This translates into CASRPDLAGFETQYF.

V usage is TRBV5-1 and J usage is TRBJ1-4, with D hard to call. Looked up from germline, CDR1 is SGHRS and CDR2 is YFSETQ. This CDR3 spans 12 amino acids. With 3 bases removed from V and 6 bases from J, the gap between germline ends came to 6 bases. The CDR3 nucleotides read TGCGCCAGCAGCTGGAATGATGAAAAACTGTTTTTT. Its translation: CASSWNDEKLFF.

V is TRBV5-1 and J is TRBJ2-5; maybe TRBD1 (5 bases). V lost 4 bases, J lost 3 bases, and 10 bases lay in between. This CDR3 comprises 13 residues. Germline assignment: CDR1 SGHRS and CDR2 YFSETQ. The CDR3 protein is CASSPGMKETQYF. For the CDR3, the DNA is TGCGCCAGCAGCCCAGGGATGAAAGAGACCCAGTACTTC.

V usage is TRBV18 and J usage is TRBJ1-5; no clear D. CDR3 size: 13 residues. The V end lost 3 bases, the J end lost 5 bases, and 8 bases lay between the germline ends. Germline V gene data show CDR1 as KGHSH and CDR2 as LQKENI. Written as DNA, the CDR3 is TGTGCCAGCTCACCGGGTTTGGATCAGCCCCAGCATTTT. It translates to CASSPGLDQPQHF.

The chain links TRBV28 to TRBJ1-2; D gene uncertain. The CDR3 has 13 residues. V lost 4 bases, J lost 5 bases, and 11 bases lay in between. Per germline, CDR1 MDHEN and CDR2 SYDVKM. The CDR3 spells CASSSQRPYGYTF. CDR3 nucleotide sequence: TGTGCCAGCAGTTCCCAGAGGCCGTATGGCTACACCTTC.

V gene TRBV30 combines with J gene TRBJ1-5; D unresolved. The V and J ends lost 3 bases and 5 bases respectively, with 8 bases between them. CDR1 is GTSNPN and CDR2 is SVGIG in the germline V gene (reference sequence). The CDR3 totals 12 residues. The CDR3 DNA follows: TGTGCCTGGAGCAGGAGGGATCAGCCCCAGCATTTT. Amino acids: CAWSRRDQPQHF.

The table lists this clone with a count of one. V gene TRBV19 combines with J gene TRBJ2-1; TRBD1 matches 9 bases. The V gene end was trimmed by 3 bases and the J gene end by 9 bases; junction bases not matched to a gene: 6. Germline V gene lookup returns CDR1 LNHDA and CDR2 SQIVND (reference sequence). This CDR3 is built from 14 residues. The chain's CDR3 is CASSIGQGKSEQFF. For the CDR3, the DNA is TGTGCCAGTAGTATCGGACAGGGGAAAAGTGAGCAGTTCTTC.

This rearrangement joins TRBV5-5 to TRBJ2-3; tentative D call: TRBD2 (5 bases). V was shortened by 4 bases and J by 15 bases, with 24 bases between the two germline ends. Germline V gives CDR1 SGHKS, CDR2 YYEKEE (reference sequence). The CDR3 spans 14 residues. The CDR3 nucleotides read TGTGCCAGCAGCCGGACCAGGACTCTATCCGGGGAATATTTT. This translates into CASSRTRTLSGEYF.

This CDR3 is CASRTVGVDEQYF. The CDR3 region has the DNA TGCGCCAGCAGGACAGTCGGGGTGGACGAGCAGTACTTC. This chain links TRBV5-1 with TRBJ2-7; D is perhaps TRBD1 or TRBD2 (5 bases each). This CDR3 spans 13 amino acids. Looked up from germline, CDR1 is SGHRS and CDR2 is YFSETQ. The V and J ends lost 5 bases and 5 bases respectively, with 14 bases between them.

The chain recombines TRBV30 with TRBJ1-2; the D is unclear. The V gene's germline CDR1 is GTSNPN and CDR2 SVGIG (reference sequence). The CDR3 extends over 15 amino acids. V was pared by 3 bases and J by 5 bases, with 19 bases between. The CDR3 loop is CAWRSSPDFRYGYTF. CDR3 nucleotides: TGTGCCTGGAGATCGTCGCCCGATTTCAGATATGGCTACACCTTC.

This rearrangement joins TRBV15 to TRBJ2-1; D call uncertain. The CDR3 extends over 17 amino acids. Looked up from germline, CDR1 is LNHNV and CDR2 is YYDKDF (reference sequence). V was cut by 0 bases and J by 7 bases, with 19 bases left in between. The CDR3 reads CATSRDVATVFENEQFF. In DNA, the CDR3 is TGTGCCACCAGCAGAGATGTAGCAACGGTCTTTGAAAATGAGCAGTTCTTC.

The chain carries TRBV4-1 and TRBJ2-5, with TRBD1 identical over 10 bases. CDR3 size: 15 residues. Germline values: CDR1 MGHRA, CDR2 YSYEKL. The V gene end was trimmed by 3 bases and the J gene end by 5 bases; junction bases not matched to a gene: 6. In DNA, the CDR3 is TGCGCCAGCAGCCAGACAGGGGGCACGAGGGAGACCCAGTACTTC. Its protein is CASSQTGGTRETQYF.

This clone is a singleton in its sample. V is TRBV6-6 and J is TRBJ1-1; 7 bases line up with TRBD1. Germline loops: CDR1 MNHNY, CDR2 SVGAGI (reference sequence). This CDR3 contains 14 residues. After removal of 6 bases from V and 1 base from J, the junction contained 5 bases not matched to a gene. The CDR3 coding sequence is TGTGCCAGCAGGCCAACAGGGGAGAACACTGAAGCTTTCTTT. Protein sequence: CASRPTGENTEAFF.